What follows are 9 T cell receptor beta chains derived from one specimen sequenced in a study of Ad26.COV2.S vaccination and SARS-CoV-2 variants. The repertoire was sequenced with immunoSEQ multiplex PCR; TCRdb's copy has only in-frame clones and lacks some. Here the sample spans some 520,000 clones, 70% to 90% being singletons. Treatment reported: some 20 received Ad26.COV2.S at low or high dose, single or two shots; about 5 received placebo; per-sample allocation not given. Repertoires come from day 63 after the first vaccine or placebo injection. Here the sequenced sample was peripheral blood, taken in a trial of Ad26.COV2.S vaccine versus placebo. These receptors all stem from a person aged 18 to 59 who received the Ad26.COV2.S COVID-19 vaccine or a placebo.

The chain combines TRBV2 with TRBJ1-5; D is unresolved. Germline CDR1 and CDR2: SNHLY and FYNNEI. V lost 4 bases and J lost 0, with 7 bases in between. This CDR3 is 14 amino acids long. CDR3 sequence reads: CASSVWGSNQPQHF. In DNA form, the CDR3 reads TGTGCCAGCAGTGTTTGGGGTAGCAATCAGCCCCAGCATTTT. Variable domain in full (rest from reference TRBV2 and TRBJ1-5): EPEVTQTPSHQVTQMGQEVILRCVPISNHLYFYWYRQILGQKVEFLVSFYNNEISEKSEIFDDQFSVERPDGSNFTLKIRSTKLEDSAMYFCASSVWGSNQPQHFGDGTRLSIL.

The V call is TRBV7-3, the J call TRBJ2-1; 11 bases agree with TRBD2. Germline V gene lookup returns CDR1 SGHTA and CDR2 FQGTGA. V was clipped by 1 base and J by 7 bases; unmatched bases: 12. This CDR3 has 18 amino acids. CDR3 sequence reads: CASSLNPLGVAGGNEQFF. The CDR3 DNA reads TGTGCCAGCAGCTTAAACCCCCTTGGGGTAGCGGGAGGGAATGAGCAGTTCTTC.

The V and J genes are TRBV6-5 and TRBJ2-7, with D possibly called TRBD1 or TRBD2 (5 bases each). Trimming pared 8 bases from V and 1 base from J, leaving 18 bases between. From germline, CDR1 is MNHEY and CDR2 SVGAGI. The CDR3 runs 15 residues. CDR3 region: CASSRAGWGSYEQYF. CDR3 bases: TGTGCCAGCTCCCGAGCTGGGTGGGGGTCCTACGAGCAGTACTTC.

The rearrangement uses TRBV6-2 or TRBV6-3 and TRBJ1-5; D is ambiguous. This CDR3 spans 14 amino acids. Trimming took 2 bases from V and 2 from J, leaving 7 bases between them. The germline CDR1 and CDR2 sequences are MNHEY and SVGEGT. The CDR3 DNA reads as TGTGCCAGCAGTTACGATGGGGGCAATCAGCCCCAGCATTTT. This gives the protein CASSYDGGNQPQHF.

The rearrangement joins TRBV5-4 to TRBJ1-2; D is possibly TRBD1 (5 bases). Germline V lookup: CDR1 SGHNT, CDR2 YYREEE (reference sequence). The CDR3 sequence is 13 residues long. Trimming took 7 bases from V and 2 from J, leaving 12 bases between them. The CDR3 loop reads CASGDGGNYGYTF. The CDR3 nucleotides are TGTGCCAGCGGGGACGGAGGGAACTATGGCTACACCTTC.

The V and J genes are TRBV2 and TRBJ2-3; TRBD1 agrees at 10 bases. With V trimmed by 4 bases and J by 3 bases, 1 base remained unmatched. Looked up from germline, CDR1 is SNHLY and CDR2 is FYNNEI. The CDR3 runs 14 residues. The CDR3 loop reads CASSGDRGTDTQYF. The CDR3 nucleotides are TGTGCCAGCAGTGGGGACAGGGGAACAGATACGCAGTATTTT.

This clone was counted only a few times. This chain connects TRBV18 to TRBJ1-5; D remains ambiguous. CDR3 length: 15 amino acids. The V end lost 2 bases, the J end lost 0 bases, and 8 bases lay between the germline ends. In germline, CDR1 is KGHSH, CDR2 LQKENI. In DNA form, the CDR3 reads TGTGCCAGCTCACCAAGCGCAGTTAGCAATCAGCCCCAGCATTTT. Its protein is CASSPSAVSNQPQHF.

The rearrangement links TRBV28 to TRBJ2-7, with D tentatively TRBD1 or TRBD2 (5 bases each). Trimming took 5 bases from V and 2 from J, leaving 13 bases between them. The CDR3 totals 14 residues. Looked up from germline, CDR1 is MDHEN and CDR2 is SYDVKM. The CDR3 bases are TGTGCCAGCAGTCACGGGACGGAAACCTACGAGCAGTACTTC. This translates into CASSHGTETYEQYF.

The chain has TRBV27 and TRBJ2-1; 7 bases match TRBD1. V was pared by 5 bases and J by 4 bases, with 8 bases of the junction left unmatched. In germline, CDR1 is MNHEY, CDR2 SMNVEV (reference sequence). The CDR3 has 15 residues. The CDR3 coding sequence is TGTGCCAGCAGTACCTGGCCGGGACAGTACAATGAGCAGTTCTTC. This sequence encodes CASSTWPGQYNEQFF.